This T cell receptor beta chain was observed in a study of cytomegalovirus exposure and HLA in healthy donors. Overall study findings and caveats: A later analysis found TCR association rates differed by HLA locus, highest for DRB1 and lowest for HLA-C.

A multiplex PCR was run with 60 Vbeta primers and 13 Jbeta primers. Produced via immunoSEQ multiplex PCR; TCRdb's table is partial and in-frame only. The data contain about 150,000 clones, 75% to 90% of them singletons. On this clone: No antigen is known for it.

The CDR3 length is 14 residues. From germline, CDR1 is SGHRS and CDR2 YFSETQ. The V gene lost 4 bases and the J gene lost 6 bases, with 17 bases spanning the gap. Sequenced sample: PBMCs. The rearrangement links TRBV5-1 to TRBJ2-7; TRBD2 might be the D (6 bases). The clonotype originates from a male donor in good health and CMV-seronegative. CDR3 bases: TGCGCCAGCAGCCCCCGGTGGAGCGGGCCCGAGCAGTACTTC. Its translation is CASSPRWSGPEQYF.